These 23 T cell receptor beta chains originate from one sample sequenced in a study of blood T cells in healthy people across ages. Using a J-beta primer mix together with a sample-barcoded 5' primer, a second PCR was run for roughly 6 to 12 cycles. TCRdb analysed the 5' RACE reads with MiXCR anew, one entry per CDR3 protein. The table lists a few hundred thousand distinct CDR3 sequences, 25% to 30% of them singletons. Material for sequencing was blood. The receptors stem from a woman in her 70s in good health.

This clonotype showed up just a few times. The chain is built from TRBV5-1 and TRBJ2-7; D is unresolved. CDR3 length: 11 amino acids. Trimming cost V 6 bases and J 3 bases, with 7 bases left between them. Germline values: CDR1 SGHRS, CDR2 YFSETQ. The CDR3 loop reads CASNMNYEQYF. DNA of the CDR3: TGCGCCAGCAACATGAACTACGAGCAGTACTTC.

The chain carries TRBV11-3 and TRBJ2-4, with TRBD2 matching 7 bases. CDR3 size: 13 residues. V lost 5 bases, J lost 3 bases, and 1 base stayed unmatched. From germline, CDR1 is SGHNT and CDR2 YENEEA. In DNA, the CDR3 is TGTGCCAGCAGCGGGGGGGACAAAAACATTCAGTACTTC. Protein product: CASSGGDKNIQYF.

V is TRBV12-3 or TRBV12-4 and J is TRBJ1-6; the D gene is possibly TRBD1 (5 bases). The CDR3 runs to 16 residues. The germline V and J ends were trimmed by 2 bases and 8 bases, with 16 bases remaining between them. CDR3 nucleotide sequence: TGTGCCAGCAGTTTATGGACGGCGGGGGTTTATTCACCCCTCCACTTT. Protein sequence: CASSLWTAGVYSPLHF.

The genes are TRBV20-1 and TRBJ1-3, with a weak D call TRBD1 (5 bases). The CDR3 spans 13 residues. Germline V CDR1 and CDR2: DFQATT, SNEGSKA (reference sequence). The V end was cut by 5 bases, the J end by 0 bases, with 8 bases between. The CDR3 loop reads CSAPGSSGNTIYF. The DNA for the CDR3 is TGCAGTGCTCCAGGGTCCTCTGGAAACACCATATATTTT.

The chain is built from TRBV10-3 and TRBJ1-2, with 10 bases fitting TRBD1. Germline CDR1 reads ENHRY; CDR2 reads SYGVKD. The trim removed 7 bases at V and 5 bases at J, leaving 4 bases unmatched. CDR3 size: 13 residues. Here the CDR3 DNA reads TGTGCCATCAACCGGGACAGGGGTTATGGCTACACCTTC. Translating it yields CAINRDRGYGYTF.

The gene calls are TRBV5-1 and TRBJ2-5, with a tentative D call TRBD2 (6 bases). Trimming shortened V by 4 bases and J by 3 bases, and 19 bases separated the two germline ends. This CDR3 region has 16 residues. Germline V lookup: CDR1 SGHRS, CDR2 YFSETQ. CDR3 protein: CASSVVGTLKEETQYF. CDR3 DNA: TGCGCCAGCAGCGTGGTCGGGACTCTTAAGGAAGAGACCCAGTACTTC.

In this sample, this clonotype turned up a few times. The chain employs TRBV6-5 and TRBJ2-6; either TRBD1 or TRBD2 may fit D (5 bases each). The CDR3 has 18 amino acids. With 0 bases removed from V and 2 bases from J, the gap between germline ends came to 14 bases. The V gene's germline CDR1 is MNHEY and CDR2 SVGAGI. Here the CDR3 reads CASSYSAGFRAGANVLTF. Here the CDR3 DNA reads TGTGCCAGCAGTTACTCTGCGGGTTTCAGGGCTGGGGCCAACGTCCTGACTTTC.

This clonotype was observed a single time. The chain is built from TRBV5-1 and TRBJ2-1, with D unclear. The germline V and J ends were trimmed by 0 bases and 9 bases, with 7 bases remaining between them. Germline V gives CDR1 SGHRS, CDR2 YFSETQ. CDR3 length equals 12 residues. The CDR3 here is CASSLELFEQFF. The DNA of the CDR3 is TGCGCCAGCAGCTTGGAACTATTTGAGCAGTTCTTC.

The rearrangement links TRBV12-3 or TRBV12-4 to TRBJ1-2; the D is unclear. The V end was cut by 3 bases, the J end by 1 base, with 6 bases between. This CDR3 spans 13 amino acids. The CDR3 protein is CASSFAVNYGYTF. The CDR3 DNA follows: TGTGCCAGCAGTTTCGCAGTTAACTATGGCTACACCTTC.

The CDR3 DNA sequence: TGTGCCAGTAGTCTGCCGGGACAGGGAGGCTATGGCTACACCTTC. The encoded protein is CASSLPGQGGYGYTF. The J gene is TRBJ1-2, the V gene TRBV19, with 9 nucleotides matching TRBD1. The CDR3 runs 15 residues. Per germline, CDR1 LNHDA and CDR2 SQIVND (reference sequence). The J segment lost 4 bases and the V segment lost 5 bases, leaving 8 bases of the junction unmatched.

A few counts support this clonotype. V is TRBV4-3 and J is TRBJ1-4; D remains unclear. Looked up from germline, CDR1 is LGHNA and CDR2 is YSLEER. V lost 4 bases and J lost 5, with 11 bases in between. The CDR3 totals 14 residues. CDR3 amino acids: CASSRGVKNEKLFF. In DNA form, the CDR3 reads TGCGCCAGCAGCCGGGGAGTGAAAAATGAAAAACTGTTTTTT.

This clonotype was counted only a few times. V is TRBV5-1 and J is TRBJ2-2, with TRBD1 as a possible D gene (5 bases). Germline V gene lookup returns CDR1 SGHRS and CDR2 YFSETQ. V was clipped by 3 bases and J by 2 bases, with 11 bases between them. The CDR3 extends over 15 amino acids. The CDR3 region has the DNA TGCGCCAGCAGCTCTACAGGATATAACACCGGGGAGCTGTTTTTT. Its translation: CASSSTGYNTGELFF.

This clonotype was seen a handful of times. The J gene is TRBJ1-4, the V gene TRBV6-2 or TRBV6-3; D is ambiguous. The germline V gene has CDR1 MNHEY and CDR2 SVGEGT. The germline V and J ends were trimmed by 2 bases and 4 bases, with 14 bases remaining between them. This CDR3 region has 16 residues. CDR3 residues: CASSYDVRIHNEKLFF. The CDR3, as DNA: TGTGCCAGCAGTTACGACGTGCGGATTCATAATGAAAAACTGTTTTTT.

This clonotype occurred a few times. The rearrangement joins TRBV12-3 or TRBV12-4 to TRBJ1-1, with 7 bases lining up with TRBD1. V trimming: 6 bases; J trimming: 1 base; junction bases outside the gene matches: 11. The CDR3 spans 16 residues. CDR3: CASRDDREAWNTEAFF. The CDR3 nucleotides read TGTGCCAGCAGAGATGACAGGGAGGCTTGGAACACTGAAGCTTTCTTT.

In its sample, this clonotype was seen a few times. The chain has TRBV6-2 or TRBV6-3 and TRBJ2-7, with 8 bases aligning to TRBD1. V shed 0 bases, J shed 2 bases, and the junction held 3 bases outside the gene matches. The CDR3 extends over 15 amino acids. Looked up from germline, CDR1 is MNHEY and CDR2 is SVGEGT. The CDR3 is CASSYSGTGTYEQYF. The CDR3 coding sequence is TGTGCCAGCAGTTACTCCGGGACAGGTACCTACGAGCAGTACTTC.

Only a few counts were recorded for this clonotype. One junction end does not reproduce the germline sequence, and a read error may be involved. The chain carries TRBV25-1 and TRBJ1-6, with D perhaps matching TRBD1 (5 bases). The CDR3 is 16 amino acids. The germline CDR1 and CDR2 sequences are MGHDK and SYGVNS. DNA of the CDR3: TGTGCCAGCAGAATCGGACATAACTCCTATAATCCACCCCTCCACTTT. Encoded protein: CASRIGHNSYNPPLHF.

This clonotype was seen only once. The chain recombines TRBV12-3 or TRBV12-4 with TRBJ1-2, with unresolved D. Deletions cut 6 bases from V and 2 bases from J, with 10 bases between. The CDR3 runs to 13 residues. The CDR3 DNA sequence: TGTGCCAGCAGCGAAAAACAAAACTATGGCTACACCTTC. The encoded protein is CASSEKQNYGYTF.

This clonotype has just a few counts. The chain couples TRBV6-4 to TRBJ2-7, with D perhaps TRBD2 (5 bases). CDR1 and CDR2 from the germline V gene are MRHNA and SNTAGT. V shed 2 bases and J shed 0 bases, with 8 bases lying between them. The CDR3 loop spans 14 amino acids. The CDR3 is CASSDIGSSYEQYF. In nucleotides, the CDR3 is TGTGCCAGCAGTGACATAGGGAGCTCCTACGAGCAGTACTTC.

The chain carries TRBV29-1 and TRBJ2-3, with 9 nucleotides matching TRBD1. The CDR3 sequence is 14 residues long. Per germline, CDR1 SQVTM and CDR2 ANQGSEA. V trimming: 4 bases; J trimming: 3 bases; junction bases outside the gene matches: 5. The CDR3 DNA sequence: TGCAGCGTTGTTGGGGACAGGGCGACAGATACGCAGTATTTT. This encodes CSVVGDRATDTQYF.

The chain recombines TRBV12-3 or TRBV12-4 with TRBJ2-1; tentatively, D is TRBD1 (5 bases). The J call may be incorrect, as the DNA end agrees better with TRBJ2-5. The CDR3 sequence is 15 residues long. CDR3 bases: TGTGCCAGCAGTTGGCGGTGGGGCTTTCAAGAGACCCAGTACTTC. Translated, it gives CASSWRWGFQETQYF.

The table lists this clonotype with a count of one. It may be a read error: a sequence one base away is much more abundant. This chain joins TRBV18 and TRBJ1-4; 10 nucleotides agree with TRBD1. Per the germline V gene, CDR1 is KGHSH and CDR2 is LQKENI. The CDR3 totals 16 residues. The CDR3: CVSSPGTGAQIEKLFF. The CDR3 DNA sequence: TGTGTCAGCTCACCAGGGACAGGGGCCCAGATTGAAAAACTGTTTTTT.

This clonotype showed up many times. The chain uses TRBV11-2 and TRBJ1-1, with D unresolved. Germline V lookup: CDR1 SGHAT, CDR2 FQNNGV. This CDR3 contains 13 residues. V was shortened by 2 bases and J by 1 base, with 5 bases between the two germline ends. CDR3 nucleotides: TGTGCCAGCAGCTTAAGGGAGAACACTGAAGCTTTCTTT. It specifies CASSLRENTEAFF.

The chain has TRBV3-1 and TRBJ1-1; D unresolved. V gave up 6 bases and J gave up 2 bases, with 7 bases separating them. Germline-derived CDR1 and CDR2 are LGHDT and YNNKEL (reference sequence). There are 12 residues in the CDR3. CDR3 region: CASSQRNTEAFF. CDR3 DNA sequence: TGTGCCAGCAGTCAGAGAAACACTGAAGCTTTCTTT.